This TCR beta chain was captured in a study of blood T cells in healthy people across ages. Overall study findings and caveats: Roughly linearly, TCR beta diversity per million T cells fell as age increased.

This clonotype was found a few times. Antigen specificity is unknown. Together with a sample-barcoded 5' primer, a J-beta primer mix was included in a second PCR lasting about 7 to 12 cycles. TCRdb re-called the 5' RACE reads with MiXCR, one entry per CDR3 protein. Of over 1,500,000 distinct CDR3 sequences listed, roughly two fifths were seen once; the top ten hold 23%. Trimming shortened V by 2 bases and J by 11 bases, and 10 bases separated the two germline ends. Germline V lookup: CDR1 DFQATT, CDR2 SNEGSKA (reference sequence). The CDR3 extends over 11 amino acids. Researchers isolated at least 6.5 million PBMCs per sample.

This receptor was identified in a human donor in good health. This chain joins TRBV20-1 and TRBJ2-1; D ambiguous. Source material: blood. Written as DNA, the CDR3 is TGCAGTGCTAGAAGGACCCGTCAGCAGTTCTTC. Translating gives CSARRTRQQFF.